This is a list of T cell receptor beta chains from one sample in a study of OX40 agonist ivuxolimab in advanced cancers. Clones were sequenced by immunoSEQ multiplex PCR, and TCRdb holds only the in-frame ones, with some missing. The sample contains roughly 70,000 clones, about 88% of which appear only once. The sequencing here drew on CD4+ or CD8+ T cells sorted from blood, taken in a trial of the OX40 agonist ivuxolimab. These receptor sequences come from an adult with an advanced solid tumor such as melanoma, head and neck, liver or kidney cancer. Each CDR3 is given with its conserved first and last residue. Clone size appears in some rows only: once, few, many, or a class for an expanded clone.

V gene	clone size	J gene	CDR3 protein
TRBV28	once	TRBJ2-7	CASSFTSGSPYEQYF
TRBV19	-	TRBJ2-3	CASSMQWAADTQYF
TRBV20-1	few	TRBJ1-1	CSARLDYQAFF
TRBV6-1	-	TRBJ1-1	CATSKWDTEAFF
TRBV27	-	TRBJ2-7	CASSFSSGNTRQYF
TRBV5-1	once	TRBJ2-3	CASSLGGSGTDTQYF
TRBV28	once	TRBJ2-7	CASSTGQGWEQYF
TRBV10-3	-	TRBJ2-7	CAISESSTLRPYEQYF
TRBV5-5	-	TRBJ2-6	CASSLTSGRSGANVLTF
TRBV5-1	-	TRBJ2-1	CASSLAGLPFNEQFF